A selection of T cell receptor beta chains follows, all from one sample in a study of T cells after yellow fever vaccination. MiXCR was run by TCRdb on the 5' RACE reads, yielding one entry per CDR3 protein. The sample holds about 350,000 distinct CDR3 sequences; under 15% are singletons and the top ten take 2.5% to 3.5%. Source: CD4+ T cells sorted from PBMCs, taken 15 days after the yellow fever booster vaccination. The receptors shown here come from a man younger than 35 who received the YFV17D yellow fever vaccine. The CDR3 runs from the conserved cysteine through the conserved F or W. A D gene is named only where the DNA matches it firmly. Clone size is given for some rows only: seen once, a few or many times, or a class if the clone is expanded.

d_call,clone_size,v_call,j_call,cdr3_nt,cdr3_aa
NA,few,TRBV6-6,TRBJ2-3,TGTGCCAGCAGTTACCTCGGAGATGGAGCGTCCTTAGGAGGGGGCACAGATACGCAGTATTTT,CASSYLGDGASLGGGTDTQYF
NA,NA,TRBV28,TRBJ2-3,TGTGCCAGCAGTTTATGGCCCTCTTCTACGCAGTATTTT,CASSLWPSSTQYF
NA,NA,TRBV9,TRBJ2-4,TGTGCCAGCAGCGCCACCGGCAAGCCTCAGTACTTC,CASSATGKPQYF
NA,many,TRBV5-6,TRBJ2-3,TGTGCCAGCAGCAAGGAGGATACGCAGTATTTT,CASSKEDTQYF
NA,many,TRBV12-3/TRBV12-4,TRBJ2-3,TGTGCCAGCACCACCGGGGATAGCCCGGGAGATACGCAGTATTTT,CASTTGDSPGDTQYF
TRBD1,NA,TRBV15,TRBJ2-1,TGTGCCACCAGCAGACGGACAGGGGGTGGCAATGAGCAGTTCTTC,CATSRRTGGGNEQFF
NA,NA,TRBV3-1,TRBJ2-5,TGTGCCAGCAGCCAAGGGGTTCTGGACGACCAAGAGACCCAGTACTTC,CASSQGVLDDQETQYF
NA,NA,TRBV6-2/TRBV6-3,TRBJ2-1,TGTGCCAGCAACCCAGGAAGCTCCTACAATGAGCAGTTCTTC,CASNPGSSYNEQFF
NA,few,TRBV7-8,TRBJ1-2,TGTGCCAGCATATCCCCACCGGCGCTTCAGGCAACCTTC,CASISPPALQATF
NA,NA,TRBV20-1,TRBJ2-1,TGCAGTGCTAGAGATGGACCAAAACCTTACTACAATGAGCAGTTCTTC,CSARDGPKPYYNEQFF
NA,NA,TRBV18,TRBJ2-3,TGTGCCAGCTCACCACTTATCCCGCAGGGCGATACGCAGTATTTT,CASSPLIPQGDTQYF
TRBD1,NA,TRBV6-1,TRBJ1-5,TGTGCCAGCAGTGAGATGGACAGGGTATATCAGCCCCAGCATTTT,CASSEMDRVYQPQHF
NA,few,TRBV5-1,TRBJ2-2,TGCGCCAGCAGCTTTAAAGGTTTGGACGGGGAGCTGTTTTTT,CASSFKGLDGELFF
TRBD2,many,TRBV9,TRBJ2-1,TGTGCCAGCAGCGTAACGGCGGGGGGGTTCAATGAGCAGTTCTTC,CASSVTAGGFNEQFF
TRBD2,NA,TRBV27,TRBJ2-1,TGTGCCAGCAAGAAGCGGGGGGGTTACAATGAGCAGTTCTTC,CASKKRGGYNEQFF
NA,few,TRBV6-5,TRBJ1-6,TGTGCCAGCAGTTCCGGCCAGGATTCACCCCTCCACTTT,CASSSGQDSPLHF
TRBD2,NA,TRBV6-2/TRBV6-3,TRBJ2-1,TGTGCCAGCACTGCCCTCGGGGGGGGGTACAATGAGCAGTTCTTC,CASTALGGGYNEQFF
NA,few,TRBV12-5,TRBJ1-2,TGTGCTAGTGCCCGCGGCGGACAGCCCTACTTC,CASARGGQPYF
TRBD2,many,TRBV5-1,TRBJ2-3,TGCGCCAGCAGCTTGGCCGGGACTAGCGGGACAGATACGCAGTATTTT,CASSLAGTSGTDTQYF
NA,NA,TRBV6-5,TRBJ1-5,TGTGCCAGCAACAGGGCTTATAGCAATCAGCCCCAGCATTTT,CASNRAYSNQPQHF
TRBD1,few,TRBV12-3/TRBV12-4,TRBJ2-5,TGTGCCAGCACCGCCTCGACCCCGGACAGGGTGGAAGAGACCCAGTACTTC,CASTASTPDRVEETQYF
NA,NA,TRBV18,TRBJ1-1,TGTGCCAGCTCACCCGGGACCAAAAGGAACACTGAAGCTTTCTTT,CASSPGTKRNTEAFF
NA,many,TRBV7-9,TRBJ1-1,TGCGCCAGCAGCTTGGCAGAGAACACTGAAGCTTTCTTT,CASSLAENTEAFF